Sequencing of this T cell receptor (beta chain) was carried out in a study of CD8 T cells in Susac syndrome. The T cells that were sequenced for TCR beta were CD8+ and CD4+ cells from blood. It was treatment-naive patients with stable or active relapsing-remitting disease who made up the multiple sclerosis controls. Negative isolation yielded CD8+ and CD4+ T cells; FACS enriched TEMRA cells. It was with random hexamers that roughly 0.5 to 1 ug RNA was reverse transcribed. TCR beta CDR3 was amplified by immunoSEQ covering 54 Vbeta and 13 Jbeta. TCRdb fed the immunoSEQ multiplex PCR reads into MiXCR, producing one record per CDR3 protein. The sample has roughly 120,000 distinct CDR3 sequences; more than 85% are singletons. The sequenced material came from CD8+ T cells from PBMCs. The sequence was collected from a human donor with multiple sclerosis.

Here the CDR3 DNA reads TGTGCCAGCGGCCGGACAGTTACCTACGAGCAGTACTTC. It specifies CASGRTVTYEQYF. The rearrangement uses TRBV27 and TRBJ2-7; D possibly corresponds to TRBD1 (6 bases). The V gene's germline CDR1 is MNHEY and CDR2 SMNVEV (reference sequence). V lost 8 bases to trimming and J lost 2 bases, with 13 bases between them. The CDR3 runs 13 residues.